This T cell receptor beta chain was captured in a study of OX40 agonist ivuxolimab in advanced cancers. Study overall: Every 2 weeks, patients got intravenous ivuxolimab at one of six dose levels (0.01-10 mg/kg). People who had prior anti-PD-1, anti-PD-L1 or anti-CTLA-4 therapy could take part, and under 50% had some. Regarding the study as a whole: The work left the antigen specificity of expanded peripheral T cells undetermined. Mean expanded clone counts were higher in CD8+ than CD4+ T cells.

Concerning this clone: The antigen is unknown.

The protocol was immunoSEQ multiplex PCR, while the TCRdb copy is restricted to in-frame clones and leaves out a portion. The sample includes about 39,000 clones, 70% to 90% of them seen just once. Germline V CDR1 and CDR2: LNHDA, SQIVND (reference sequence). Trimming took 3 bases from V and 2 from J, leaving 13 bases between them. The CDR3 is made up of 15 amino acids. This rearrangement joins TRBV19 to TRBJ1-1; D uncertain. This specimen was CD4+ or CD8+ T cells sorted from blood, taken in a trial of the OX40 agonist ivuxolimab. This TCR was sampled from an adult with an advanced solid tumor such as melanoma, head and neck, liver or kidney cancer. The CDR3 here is CASSILAGFNTEAFF. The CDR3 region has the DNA TGTGCCAGTAGTATCCTCGCCGGGTTTAACACTGAAGCTTTCTTT.